This T cell receptor beta chain was recorded in a study of T cells in Graves' hyperthyroidism and ophthalmopathy. This clonotype occurred many times. The germline V and J ends were trimmed by 3 bases and 1 base, with 7 bases remaining between them. This CDR3 comprises 14 residues. RNA transcripts gave rise to amplified TCR beta CDR3 regions. During a first-round RT-PCR of the TCR CDR3, the HTBI primer set was used. TCRdb re-derived calls from the multiplex PCR reads in MiXCR, one entry per CDR3 protein. The repertoire holds about 350,000 distinct CDR3 sequences, with around 15% as singletons. The sample consisted of blood. The chain links TRBV12-3 or TRBV12-4 to TRBJ1-5; D remains unclear. This sequence originates from a woman in her sixties or seventies with Graves' ophthalmopathy. The CDR3 region is CASSFRISNQPQHF. The CDR3 region has the DNA TGTGCCAGCAGTTTTCGGATCAGCAATCAGCCCCAGCATTTT.